A single sample is the source of the 8 T cell receptor beta chains below, sequenced in a study of T cell clonality in common variable immunodeficiency. Study conclusions and caveats: Common variable immunodeficiency TCR beta sequences reportedly had fewer deletions and N-nucleotide insertions.

Data came from immunoSEQ multiplex PCR; TCRdb stores just in-frame clones and leaves some out. In total the sample includes 25,000 to 30,000 clones, none of them seen once. Their antigens are not known. The specimen sequenced was peripheral blood mononuclear cells. All receptors come from a human donor with common variable immunodeficiency.

This clone was counted ten times or more. The read stops 3 residues short of the end of the CDR3; the missing end is completed from the germline J gene. The V gene is TRBV5-1, the J gene TRBJ2-3; 10 nucleotides match TRBD2. This CDR3 contains 15 residues. The junction had 6 bases not matched to a gene; V was cut back by 6 bases and J by 2 bases. From germline, CDR1 is SGHRS and CDR2 YFSETQ. The CDR3 here is CASNSGTSDTDTQYF. The CDR3 bases that were read are TGCGCCAGCAACTCCGGGACTAGCGACACAGATACG.

As to this clone: The read finishes 3 residues shy of the CDR3 end, and the germline J gene is used to complete it. This chain uses TRBV7-9 with TRBJ2-3; no reliable D call. Trimming stripped 6 bases from V and 0 bases from J, with 13 bases between. The V gene's germline CDR1 is SEHNR and CDR2 FQNEAQ (reference sequence). The CDR3 runs to 15 residues. The DNA read from the CDR3 is TGTGCCAGCAGTTTTGGATCGACTAGCACAGATACG. Protein sequence: CASSFGSTSTDT. The whole CDR3 sequence reads CASSFGSTSTDTQYF.

In the case of this clone: The CDR3 end lies 3 residues beyond the end of the read and is filled in from the germline J gene. The chain carries TRBV6-2 or TRBV6-3 and TRBJ2-7, with 9 bases aligning to TRBD1. The V and J ends lost 6 bases and 1 base, in that order; junction bases with no gene match: 7. This CDR3 region has 15 residues. Germline V gene data show CDR1 as MNHEY and CDR2 as SVGEGT. The CDR3 here is CASSPRGTGSYEQYF. CDR3 DNA, as far as it was read: TGTGCCAGCAGCCCAAGGGGGACAGGGTCCTACGAG.

This clone was counted many times. Read sequence stops 3 residues before the CDR3 end, and the germline J gene provides the missing end. The J gene is TRBJ1-1, the V gene TRBV19; unclear D gene. Germline V gene data show CDR1 as LNHDA and CDR2 as SQIVND (reference sequence). This CDR3 has 14 amino acids. V was pared by 0 bases and J by 1 base, with 6 bases between. CDR3 DNA (partial): TGTGCCAGTAGTATAGAACGGGGGAACACTGAA. Its protein is CASSIERGNTE. From start to end, the CDR3 is CASSIERGNTEAFF.

This clone was seen at least ten times. With the read ending 3 residues before the CDR3 end, the germline J gene is used to fill in that end. The rearrangement joins TRBV5-1 to TRBJ1-1; TRBD1 matches at 12 bases. The CDR3 spans 14 residues. Per the germline V gene, CDR1 is SGHRS and CDR2 is YFSETQ. CDR3 sequence reads: CASSAGQGAHEAFF. Partial CDR3 DNA: TGCGCCAGCAGCGCGGGACAGGGGGCTCACGAA.

This clone was seen a handful of times. The CDR3 end is not reached by the read, which stops 3 residues before it; the germline J gene fills it in. The chain employs TRBV19 and TRBJ1-6; D perhaps matches TRBD1 (6 bases). Trimming stripped 6 bases from V and 9 bases from J, with 15 bases between. Germline V gene lookup returns CDR1 LNHDA and CDR2 SQIVND (reference sequence). The CDR3 has 14 amino acids. The sequenced part of the CDR3 DNA is TGTGCCAGTAGCTCAGGGGTTAATAGTTCACCC. It yields the protein CASSSGVNSSP. The whole CDR3 reads CASSSGVNSSPLHF.

Notes on this clone: The CDR3 goes on 3 residues after the read ends, and that part is filled in from the germline J gene. V usage is TRBV7-7 and J usage is TRBJ2-2; 10 nucleotides agree with TRBD2. The J segment lost 0 bases and the V segment lost 5 bases, leaving 9 bases of the junction unmatched. CDR3 length: 18 amino acids. CDR1 and CDR2 from the germline V gene are SSHAT and FNYEAQ (reference sequence). CDR3 DNA (partial): TGTGCCAGCAGCCCAGGGGCTAGCGGGAGTACGAACACCGGGGAG. The encoded protein is CASSPGASGSTNTGE. The full CDR3 protein reads CASSPGASGSTNTGELFF.

In its sample, this clone was seen a few times. The read is 3 residues too short to cover the CDR3 end, so that end is filled in from the germline J gene. This chain joins TRBV30 and TRBJ1-2; 7 bases line up with TRBD1. Germline values: CDR1 GTSNPN, CDR2 SVGIG (reference sequence). With V trimmed by 2 bases and J by 5 bases, 8 bases remained unmatched. The CDR3 runs 14 residues. This chain's CDR3 is CAWSPNRGGYGYTF. CDR3 DNA (partial): TGTGCCTGGAGTCCAAACAGGGGAGGGTATGGC.